These 19 T cell receptor beta chains came from one sample sequenced in a study of cytomegalovirus exposure and HLA in healthy donors. PCR involved 60 Vbeta and 13 Jbeta primers. Profiled with immunoSEQ multiplex PCR; TCRdb holds only in-frame clones, not every one. The sample has around 210,000 clones; about 78% are singletons. Sequencing was carried out using PBMCs. Receptor source: a woman aged 25 to 39 in good health and CMV-seronegative.

This rearrangement joins TRBV19 to TRBJ2-5; 7 bases align to TRBD1. TRBJ2-7 matches the DNA end more closely, so the J call is doubtful. Germline CDR1 and CDR2: LNHDA and SQIVND (reference sequence). CDR3 size: 17 residues. CDR3 sequence reads: CASSIRPIRDSIYEQYF. In nucleotides, the CDR3 is TGTGCCAGTAGTATTCGACCAATCCGGGACAGTATCTACGAGCAGTACTTC.

The chain has TRBV5-1 and TRBJ2-7; no reliable D call. The CDR3 totals 14 residues. V was clipped by 0 bases and J by 2 bases, with 9 bases between them. CDR1 is SGHRS and CDR2 is YFSETQ in the germline V gene. CDR3 loop: CASSLDSPTYEQYF. CDR3 DNA: TGCGCCAGCAGCTTGGATAGCCCCACCTACGAGCAGTACTTC.

As concerns this clone: This specimen includes other DNA sequences encoding the same CDR3. The chain combines TRBV19 with TRBJ1-1; D not certain. Trimming removed 4 bases at V and 3 bases at J, with 6 bases between. The CDR3 runs 12 residues. The germline gives CDR1 LNHDA, CDR2 SQIVND (reference sequence). The CDR3 sequence: CASSRGYTEAFF. The CDR3 DNA sequence: TGTGCCAGTAGTAGAGGGTACACTGAAGCTTTCTTT.

The rearrangement joins TRBV12-5 to TRBJ1-1; tentative D call: TRBD1 (5 bases). The CDR3 covers 12 residues. Germline V gene sequence: CDR1 LGHNT, CDR2 FRNRAP. The ends were cut back, 6 bases at V and 8 bases at J, with 13 bases in the middle. This chain's CDR3 is CASGPRVPEAFF. The CDR3 DNA reads TGTGCTAGTGGCCCCAGGGTCCCCGAAGCTTTCTTT. The complete variable domain, with remaining parts taken from reference TRBV12-5 and TRBJ1-1, reads DARVTQTPRHKVTEMGQEVTMRCQPILGHNTVFWYRQTMMQGLELLAYFRNRAPLDDSGMPKDRFSAEMPDATLATLKIQPSEPRDSAVYFCASGPRVPEAFFGQGTRLTVV.

The chain recombines TRBV19 with TRBJ2-7; D might be TRBD2 (6 bases). Germline-derived CDR1 and CDR2 are LNHDA and SQIVND (reference sequence). V was clipped by 6 bases and J by 3 bases, with 15 bases between them. This CDR3 is 14 amino acids long. CDR3 region: CASSRRGRIYEQYF. The DNA of the CDR3 is TGTGCCAGTAGCCGGAGGGGACGGATCTACGAGCAGTACTTC.

V is TRBV7-3 and J is TRBJ2-7, with 7 bases aligning to TRBD1. This CDR3 is built from 13 residues. Per the germline V gene, CDR1 is SGHTA and CDR2 is FQGTGA. V dropped 6 bases and J dropped 0; count of bases not matched to a gene: 2. The CDR3 here is CASSRDSSYEQYF. CDR3 nucleotides: TGTGCCAGCAGTAGGGACAGCTCCTACGAGCAGTACTTC.

The chain has TRBV5-1 and TRBJ1-2; 7 positions match TRBD1. J lost 4 bases, V lost 4 bases, and 13 bases had no gene match. Germline CDR1 and CDR2: SGHRS and YFSETQ. The CDR3 loop spans 16 amino acids. CDR3 nucleotide sequence: TGCGCCAGCAGCCCCTCCGAAAGGGGGCATATCTATGGCTACACCTTC. As protein: CASSPSERGHIYGYTF.

Here the CDR3 reads CASSPGLAGDWGEQFF. CDR3 bases: TGTGCCAGCAGCCCTGGACTAGCGGGAGATTGGGGTGAGCAGTTCTTC. This sequence joins TRBV11-3 and TRBJ2-1; 13 nucleotides line up with TRBD2. Germline values: CDR1 SGHNT, CDR2 YENEEA. V gave up 5 bases and J gave up 9 bases; unmatched junction bases: 10. The length of the CDR3 is 16 residues.

The genes are TRBV5-1 and TRBJ2-1; 10 positions agree with TRBD2. V lost 1 base to trimming and J lost 5 bases; unmatched junction nucleotides: 3. The CDR3 sequence is 15 residues long. Per the germline V gene, CDR1 is SGHRS and CDR2 is YFSETQ. CDR3 sequence reads: CASSLLAGDNNEQFF. DNA of the CDR3: TGCGCCAGCAGCTTGCTAGCGGGGGACAACAATGAGCAGTTCTTC.

This sequence joins TRBV2 and TRBJ1-4; D is unclear. Trimming stripped 8 bases from V and 2 bases from J, with 6 bases between. The germline gives CDR1 SNHLY, CDR2 FYNNEI. The CDR3 is made up of 12 amino acids. CDR3 sequence reads: CASARTNEKLFF. The DNA of the CDR3 is TGTGCCAGCGCACGGACTAATGAAAAACTGTTTTTT.

The V and J genes are TRBV2 and TRBJ2-7, with D hard to call. CDR1 is SNHLY, CDR2 FYNNEI, per germline. V was shortened by 8 bases and J by 2 bases, with 10 bases between the two germline ends. CDR3 length: 12 residues. The CDR3 DNA reads TGTGCCAGCGGCCCAATTGCCTACGAGCAGTACTTC. Amino acid sequence: CASGPIAYEQYF.

The V call is TRBV2, the J call TRBJ2-2; tentative D call: TRBD1 (5 bases). V shed 6 bases and J shed 0 bases, with 14 bases lying between them. The CDR3 covers 16 residues. The V gene's germline CDR1 is SNHLY and CDR2 FYNNEI. For the CDR3, the DNA is TGTGCCAGCAGGATTGGGGCAGACTCGAACACCGGGGAGCTGTTTTTT. This encodes CASRIGADSNTGELFF.

This chain links TRBV6-5 with TRBJ2-5, with D possibly being TRBD2 (5 bases). Germline V gene sequence: CDR1 MNHEY, CDR2 SVGAGI. The V gene lost 8 bases and the J gene lost 4 bases, with 14 bases spanning the gap. The CDR3 runs to 13 residues. The CDR3, as DNA: TGTGCCAGCGGCCATCCGGGAACAGAGACCCAGTACTTC. This encodes CASGHPGTETQYF.

Regarding this clone: Other DNA sequences of this sample code for an identical CDR3. This chain uses TRBV5-1 with TRBJ2-7; TRBD2 matches at 11 bases. The CDR3 extends over 15 amino acids. With V trimmed by 4 bases and J by 1 base, 4 bases remained unmatched. Germline V gene sequence: CDR1 SGHRS, CDR2 YFSETQ. CDR3 in DNA: TGCGCCAGCAGCCTCGGGACTAGCGGATCCTACGAGCAGTACTTC. Amino acid sequence: CASSLGTSGSYEQYF.

This clone showed up just a few times. The chain uses TRBV6-6 and TRBJ1-1; TRBD1 matches 9 bases. V gave up 5 bases and J gave up 8 bases; unmatched junction bases: 15. Germline-derived CDR1 and CDR2 are MNHNY and SVGAGI (reference sequence). The CDR3 has 16 amino acids. The CDR3 DNA is TGTGCCAGCAGTAAATACGAGAGACAGGGGGTGTACGAAGCTTTCTTT. This sequence encodes CASSKYERQGVYEAFF.

The rearrangement joins TRBV18 to TRBJ1-1; TRBD1 is a possible D gene (5 bases). CDR1 and CDR2 from the germline V gene are KGHSH and LQKENI. Between the trimmed V and J ends, which lost 3 bases and 3 bases, there was a span of 14 bases. CDR3 length: 15 amino acids. The CDR3 protein is CASSPEGAQDTEAFF. The CDR3 coding sequence is TGTGCCAGCTCACCTGAAGGGGCTCAGGACACTGAAGCTTTCTTT.

This chain uses TRBV11-2 with TRBJ1-6; maybe TRBD1 (6 bases). Germline V CDR1 and CDR2: SGHAT, FQNNGV. The V end lost 1 base, the J end lost 10 bases, and 17 bases lay between the germline ends. This CDR3 is 16 amino acids long. CDR3 nucleotide sequence: TGTGCCAGCAGCTTAGGGGCCGGGACATCGGGATCACCCCTCCACTTT. Translated: CASSLGAGTSGSPLHF.

This clone has just a few counts. J is TRBJ2-3 and V is TRBV7-2; 16 nucleotides agree with TRBD2. Germline V gives CDR1 SGHTA, CDR2 FQGNSA. This CDR3 has 16 residues. With V trimmed by 5 bases and J by 4 bases, 3 bases remained unmatched. Here the CDR3 DNA reads TGTGCCAGCAGCACGGGACTAGCGGGAGGGCCAGATACGCAGTATTTT. Translating gives CASSTGLAGGPDTQYF.

The chain uses TRBV21-1 and TRBJ2-2; no check of the table's D call, TRBD2, against the DNA was made. TRBV21-1 is shown as a pseudogene. The CDR3 has 18 residues. The CDR3 DNA reads as TGTGCCAGCAGCAAGGGACTAGCGGCTGGTTTAGATACCGGGGAGCTGTTTTTT. Translation: CASSKGLAAGLDTGELFF.